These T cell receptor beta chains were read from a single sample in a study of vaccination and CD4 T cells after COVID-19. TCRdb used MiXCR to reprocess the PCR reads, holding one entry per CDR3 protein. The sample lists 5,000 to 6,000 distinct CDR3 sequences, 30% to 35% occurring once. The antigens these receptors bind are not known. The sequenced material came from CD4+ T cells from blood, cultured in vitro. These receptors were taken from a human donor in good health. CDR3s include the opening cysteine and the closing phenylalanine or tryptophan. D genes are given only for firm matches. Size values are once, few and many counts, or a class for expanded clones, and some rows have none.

CASIRGPGNTIYF TGTGCCAGTATAAGAGGGCCTGGAAACACCATATATTTT NA TRBJ1-3 TRBV19 NA
CSASPPQGVTEAFF TGCAGTGCTAGCCCCCCCCAGGGGGTCACTGAAGCTTTCTTT NA TRBJ1-1 TRBV20-1 TRBD1
CASSPSQAGYETQYF TGTGCCAGCAGCCCAAGTCAGGCGGGTTATGAGACCCAGTACTTC few TRBJ2-5 TRBV6-1 NA
CSASTGSRPLHF TGCAGTGCTAGCACAGGGTCCAGACCCCTCCACTTT NA TRBJ1-6 TRBV20-1 NA
CASSRGVLNTEAFF TGTGCCAGCAGCCGGGGGGTTTTGAACACTGAAGCTTTCTTT NA TRBJ1-1 TRBV14 NA
CAISQTGNTEAFF TGTGCCATCAGTCAAACAGGGAACACTGAAGCTTTCTTT NA TRBJ1-1 TRBV10-3 NA
CAWANPTGFSSYEQYF TGTGCCTGGGCCAACCCGACAGGGTTTAGCTCCTACGAGCAGTACTTC NA TRBJ2-7 TRBV30 TRBD1
CSAGRQGNYGYTF TGCAGCGCTGGCCGACAGGGGAACTATGGCTACACCTTC NA TRBJ1-2 TRBV29-1 TRBD1
CASRRQGGKTQYF TGTGCCAGCAGAAGACAGGGTGGGAAGACCCAGTACTTC NA TRBJ2-5 TRBV27 TRBD1
CASSLEGVGGGYTF TGTGCCAGCAGCTTAGAGGGTGTTGGGGGCGGCTACACCTTC NA TRBJ1-2 TRBV11-2 NA
CASRDRLNTEAFF TGTGCCAGCCGGGACAGATTGAACACTGAAGCTTTCTTT NA TRBJ1-1 TRBV19 TRBD1
CASLAGGRTGELFF TGCGCCAGCCTAGCGGGGGGACGCACCGGGGAGCTGTTTTTT NA TRBJ2-2 TRBV10-2 TRBD2
CASTRMGLNEAFF TGTGCCAGCACCCGAATGGGACTCAACGAAGCTTTCTTT NA TRBJ1-1 TRBV25-1 NA
CASSAFKTGENTEAFF TGTGCCAGCAGCGCTTTTAAGACAGGGGAGAACACTGAAGCTTTCTTT once TRBJ1-1 TRBV2 TRBD1
CASSFGVEQYF TGTGCCAGCAGCTTCGGGGTCGAGCAGTACTTC medium-sized TRBJ2-7 TRBV11-2 NA
CASSFKEGFSTDTQYF TGTGCCAGCAGCTTTAAGGAGGGGTTCAGCACAGATACGCAGTATTTT NA TRBJ2-3 TRBV7-9 NA
CASSLEGAGGNQPQHF TGTGCCAGCAGCTTAGAGGGAGCAGGGGGCAATCAGCCCCAGCATTTT NA TRBJ1-5 TRBV7-8 NA
CASSVAGGTGELFF TGTGCCAGCAGTGTAGCGGGGGGCACCGGGGAGCTGTTTTTT few TRBJ2-2 TRBV6-4 TRBD2
CASSPFGNTIYF TGTGCCAGCAGTCCTTTCGGAAACACCATATATTTT NA TRBJ1-3 TRBV12-3/TRBV12-4 NA